The T cell receptor beta chain described here comes from a study of PD-1 blockade in classical Hodgkin lymphoma. Using immunoSEQ multiplex PCR, the repertoire was profiled, and TCRdb retains in-frame clones only, with some absent. The repertoire holds roughly 10,000 clones, with approximately 72% as singletons. The ends lost 4 bases at V and 4 bases at J; junction bases unmatched: 4. Germline CDR1 reads SGHNT; CDR2 reads YYREEE (reference sequence). The CDR3 loop spans 14 amino acids. Autologous stem cell transplantation was followed by relapse in every patient, and brentuximab vedotin exposure varied.

The material was peripheral blood mononuclear cells (PBMCs), obtained at baseline. This TCR came from a human donor with classical Hodgkin lymphoma. The chain recombines TRBV5-4 with TRBJ2-2; TRBD1 matches 7 bases. The CDR3 coding sequence is TGTGCCAGCAGCCTACAGGGGATCACCGGGGAGCTGTTTTTT. Amino acids: CASSLQGITGELFF.